This T cell receptor beta chain was captured by sequencing in a study of blood T cell repertoires in COVID-19. Study background: COVID-19 samples, acute and convalescent, were from the United States, Italy and Spain. PBMCs, B-cell-depleted T cells, or T cells were the source of the cDNA or gDNA that made up the material.

V dropped 6 bases and J dropped 1; count of bases not matched to a gene: 17. This CDR3 is 19 amino acids long. In germline, CDR1 is LNHDA, CDR2 SQIVND (reference sequence). Data came from immunoSEQ multiplex PCR; TCRdb stores just in-frame clones and leaves some out. The table has 150,000 or so clones, about 85% seen once. This chain uses TRBV19 with TRBJ2-4; 8 nucleotides align to TRBD1. The sequencing sample was made of peripheral blood. This receptor was taken from a man aged 18-30 years with acute or convalescent COVID-19. The chain's CDR3 is CASRPRAVTGAVAKNIQYF. For the CDR3, the DNA is TGTGCCAGTAGGCCCCGAGCCGTGACAGGGGCGGTCGCCAAAAACATTCAGTACTTC.